The 12 T cell receptor beta chains given below trace back to one sample, sequenced in a study of CD8+ T cells in alopecia areata. Following RNA extraction, reverse transcription yielded cDNA that acted as the sequencing template. Data came from immunoSEQ multiplex PCR; TCRdb stores just in-frame clones and leaves some out. This sample has some 170,000 clones, with 50% to 75% found just once. Indicated treatment: oral pan-JAK inhibitor, 5-10 mg twice daily. The input for sequencing was CD4+ T cells sorted from blood, taken around week 55, from a patient treated with tofacitinib. These receptors were collected from a human donor with alopecia areata.

This clone was counted once. The chain couples TRBV6-5 to TRBJ1-3, with D possibly matching TRBD1 (6 bases). The CDR3 sequence is 15 residues long. The V end was cut by 3 bases, the J end by 4 bases, with 13 bases between. Germline V gene lookup returns CDR1 MNHEY and CDR2 SVGAGI. The CDR3 reads CASSYGRTVGNTIYF. CDR3 in DNA: TGTGCCAGCAGTTATGGGCGGACAGTCGGAAACACCATATATTTT.

This clone was observed once. This chain joins TRBV5-6 and TRBJ2-1; D not resolved. CDR1 is SGHDT, CDR2 YYEEEE, per germline. This CDR3 spans 15 amino acids. Trimming shortened V by 4 bases and J by 4 bases, and 15 bases separated the two germline ends. The CDR3 DNA sequence: TGTGCCAGCAGCCGCCAAGGGAAGGCTTACAATGAGCAGTTCTTC. This codes for CASSRQGKAYNEQFF.

CDR3 in DNA: TGTGCCAGCGGGGTCTCATTGGGCGGCTCACCCCTCCACTTT. Translation: CASGVSLGGSPLHF. V is TRBV27 and J is TRBJ1-6; no reliable D call. Trimming left V 8 bases short and J 10 bases short, with 18 bases between. The CDR3 covers 14 residues. Germline CDR1 reads MNHEY; CDR2 reads SMNVEV (reference sequence).

The sample holds a few counts of this clone. This chain uses TRBV10-3 with TRBJ2-7; no definite D call. The germline V and J ends were trimmed by 3 bases and 9 bases, with 21 bases remaining between them. The CDR3 spans 15 residues. CDR1 is ENHRY and CDR2 is SYGVKD in the germline V gene. The CDR3 loop is CAISDLGLNSTGQYF. The CDR3 region has the DNA TGTGCCATCAGTGATCTCGGGCTTAACAGTACGGGGCAGTACTTC.

This clone has just a few counts. The chain carries TRBV27 and TRBJ1-2; D call uncertain. Trimming left V 4 bases short and J 10 bases short, with 16 bases between. CDR3 length: 13 amino acids. Looked up from germline, CDR1 is MNHEY and CDR2 is SMNVEV (reference sequence). The chain's CDR3 is CASSYLLGGDYTF. CDR3 nucleotides: TGTGCCAGCAGTTACCTCTTGGGTGGGGACTACACCTTC.

V gene TRBV20-1 combines with J gene TRBJ2-7; D is unclear. This CDR3 region has 11 residues. The germline V gene has CDR1 DFQATT and CDR2 SNEGSKA (reference sequence). V was trimmed by 6 bases and J by 2 bases, leaving 8 bases between them. CDR3 DNA: TGCAGTGCCACGGATCCCTACGAGCAGTACTTC. Encoded protein: CSATDPYEQYF.

The sample holds a few counts of this clone. The chain is built from TRBV2 and TRBJ2-7; 8 nucleotides align to TRBD1. Germline V gene sequence: CDR1 SNHLY, CDR2 FYNNEI. V lost 8 bases and J lost 4; bases outside the gene matches: 10. The CDR3 contains 14 residues. Here the CDR3 DNA reads TGTGCCAGCGGTTCGCCCAGGGGGCTGTACGAGCAGTACTTC. It codes for CASGSPRGLYEQYF.

This chain uses TRBV7-9 with TRBJ2-2, with TRBD1 matching over 7 bases. The CDR3 sequence is 15 residues long. CDR1 is SEHNR, CDR2 FQNEAQ, per germline (reference sequence). V lost 0 bases to trimming and J lost 10 bases; unmatched junction nucleotides: 8. CDR3 residues: CASSLALGQAAELFF. The CDR3, as DNA: TGTGCCAGCAGCTTAGCGCTAGGACAGGCCGCGGAGCTGTTTTTT.

This clone was detected only a few times. V is TRBV11-3 and J is TRBJ2-3, with TRBD1 matching over 8 bases. With V trimmed by 5 bases and J by 0 bases, 4 bases remained unmatched. The CDR3 runs to 15 residues. Germline-derived CDR1 and CDR2 are SGHNT and YENEEA. Here the CDR3 DNA reads TGTGCCAGCAGCAAGGACAGGGCCAGCACAGATACGCAGTATTTT. Translated: CASSKDRASTDTQYF.

The gene calls are TRBV2 and TRBJ2-7; 8 bases line up with TRBD1. Trimming cost V 4 bases and J 5 bases; bases outside gene matches: 4. The CDR3 loop spans 13 amino acids. Germline V gene lookup returns CDR1 SNHLY and CDR2 FYNNEI. The CDR3 DNA follows: TGTGCCAGCAGTGGGACAGGGCGGAACGAGCAGTACTTC. Translation gives CASSGTGRNEQYF. Full variable domain (missing parts from reference TRBV2 and TRBJ2-7): EPEVTQTPSHQVTQMGQEVILRCVPISNHLYFYWYRQILGQKVEFLVSFYNNEISEKSEIFDDQFSVERPDGSNFTLKIRSTKLEDSAMYFCASSGTGRNEQYFGPGTRLTVT.

The V gene is TRBV6-1, the J gene TRBJ1-5; 9 positions match TRBD1. CDR1 is MNHNS, CDR2 SASEGT, per germline. V gave up 3 bases and J gave up 5 bases; unmatched junction bases: 2. The CDR3 runs to 14 residues. DNA for the CDR3: TGTGCCAGCAGTGATGGGACAGGGTATCAGCCCCAGCATTTT. It codes for CASSDGTGYQPQHF.

This chain uses TRBV5-4 with TRBJ1-5, with D uncertain. Looked up from germline, CDR1 is SGHNT and CDR2 is YYREEE (reference sequence). This CDR3 region has 12 residues. V was trimmed by 0 bases and J by 6 bases, leaving 4 bases between them. The DNA for the CDR3 is TGTGCCAGCAGCTTGGAGGGTCAGCCCCAGCATTTT. Protein sequence: CASSLEGQPQHF.